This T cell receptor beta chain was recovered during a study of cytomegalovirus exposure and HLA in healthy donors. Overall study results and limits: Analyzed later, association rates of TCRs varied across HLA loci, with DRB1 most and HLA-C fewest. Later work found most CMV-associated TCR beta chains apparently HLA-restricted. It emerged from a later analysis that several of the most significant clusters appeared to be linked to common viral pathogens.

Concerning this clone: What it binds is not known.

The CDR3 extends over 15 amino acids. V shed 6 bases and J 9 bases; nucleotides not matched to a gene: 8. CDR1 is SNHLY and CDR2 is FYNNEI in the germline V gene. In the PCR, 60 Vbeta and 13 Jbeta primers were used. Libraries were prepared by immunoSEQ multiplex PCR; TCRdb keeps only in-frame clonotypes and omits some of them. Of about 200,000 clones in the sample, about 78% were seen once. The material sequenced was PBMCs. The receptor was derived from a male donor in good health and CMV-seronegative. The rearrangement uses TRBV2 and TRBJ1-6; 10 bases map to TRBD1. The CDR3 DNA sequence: TGTGCCAGCAGGATCGCCGGGACAGGGGTTTCACCCCTCCACTTT. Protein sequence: CASRIAGTGVSPLHF.